This T cell receptor (beta chain) originates from a study of T cells in Graves' hyperthyroidism and ophthalmopathy (dated by TCRdb to between 2017 and 2020). Context from the whole study: Peripheral blood was collected at initial diagnosis, before any treatment. To identify distinguishing TCR V-J signatures, a discovery cohort of 90 to 100 patients was used, comprising fewer than 45 with Graves' ophthalmopathy and some 57 with stable Graves' hyperthyroidism. Whether ophthalmopathy could be predicted prospectively was tested in an independent validation cohort made up of 18 to 20 hyperthyroidism patients plus 17 patients who later progressed to ophthalmopathy. The roughly 100 discovery patients were divided at random into training and test sets in a 7:3 ratio. In addition, the study compared T-cell repertoires in thyroid tissue and in blood from a handful of Graves' hyperthyroidism patients. After blood sampling, hyperthyroidism patients were treated with methimazole at a starting dose of 30 mg daily, and ophthalmopathy patients were treated with high-dose intravenous methylprednisolone. The paper reports TCR Vbeta CDR3 sequencing of roughly 140 peripheral blood samples: 43 ophthalmopathy, 70 to 85 hyperthyroidism and roughly 17 progressor patients.

A patient counted as having stable Graves' hyperthyroidism if no progression to ophthalmopathy occurred over 18 months of follow-up. Hyperthyroidism patients were newly diagnosed, with disease duration under 2 months, and aged 18 to 65 years. Patients with uncontrolled infections, other autoimmune diseases, pregnancy or lactation were excluded. Clinical symptoms, serum thyroxine and TRAb, thyroid ultrasound, and orbital computed tomography formed the basis for the diagnoses. PBMCs were separated from approximately 9.9 ml of fresh peripheral blood using Ficoll-Paque density gradient centrifugation. Trizol reagent was used to extract total RNA, and RNA quality was then checked on an Agilent 2100 Bioanalyzer. In regard to this clonotype: Its binding antigen is unknown. There are no base qualities to consult, and no much larger clone falls within one base.

CDR1 and CDR2 (LNHDA, SQIVND) derive from the germline V gene (reference sequence). At the junction V is shortened by 6 bases and J by 3 bases, with 20 bases in between. The CDR3, from cysteine to phenylalanine, totals 16 residues. Only the CDR3 DNA stays, 48 bases, in frame from base 1. The TCR beta CDR3 regions were amplified from RNA transcripts. The first round of RT-PCR for the TCR CDR3 was performed with the HTBI primer set and the Qiagen OneStep RT-PCR kit. A second multiplex PCR round built the libraries, followed by size selection and purification. The libraries were sequenced on an Illumina HiSeq2000 using paired-end 100 bp reads. The authors' analysis ran thus. SOAPnuke was used to process the raw data, with reads discarded if the reads contained adapters or uncalled bases, had a mean Phred below 15, or lacked an exact constant-primer or identifier match. High-quality paired reads were merged using COPE v1.2.5, and each unique nucleotide sequence was defined as a clonotype. MiTCR v1.1 was used to align clonotypes to the IMGT TRBV, TRBD and TRBJ reference segments. Only V-J combinations with frequency above 0.0001, covering roughly 99% of repertoires, were analysed. The TCS score was defined as F50 (clonal expansion) divided by E x V (chaos), with BLOSUM62-based TCRdist calculated between CDR3 peptides within each V-J. Welch's t-statistics and random forest reduced approximately 520 V-J features to roughly 13, which were used in a naive Bayes classifier (R e1071). The public reads were quality trimmed at Q25 with fastp and then assembled into clones with MiXCR by TCRdb, keeping productive beta chains. Rows are unified per CDR3 protein, each entry keeping the most common DNA and genes. It is TCRdb's table, rather than the study itself, that gives the V and J calls and clone size. Present in this sample are hundreds of thousands of distinct CDR3 sequences, approximately 20% of which were seen just once. The ten largest make up roughly two fifths of the sample.

General study outcomes and caveats: Most expanded thyroid clonotypes (frequency above 0.001) were also detected in blood, a finding suggesting that blood repertoires may reflect thyroid immune responses. In validation, the model predicted progression to ophthalmopathy with 55% to 71% sensitivity and around 72% specificity, a median of about 6.7 months before onset. Ophthalmopathy was separated from stable hyperthyroidism by a 13 V-J signature model, with over 85% sensitivity and 81% to 82% specificity obtained in cross-validation and 80%/75% obtained in testing. Sample size was not statistically predetermined, and blinding of investigators to group allocation was not performed.

The receptor was isolated from a man between 35 and 55 years old with Graves' hyperthyroidism. The sequence joins TRBV19 to TRBJ1-1; tentative D gene TRBD1, with 5 bases matching. Sequencing was carried out using blood. Here is the DNA: TGTGCCAGTAGAAAGGGGCTTCAGGGTCGGGACACTGAAGCTTTCTTT. This is translated as CASRKGLQGRDTEAFF.